This T cell receptor beta chain was profiled in a study of T-cell reconstitution after alpha-beta-depleted transplantation in children. Findings of the study overall: At day 60, the high TCRbeta diversity found in some patients originated from recipient T cells and thymic progenitors that had survived. T-cell counts and diversity at one year post-transplant came mainly from newly produced T cells.

Using unique molecular identifiers, the investigators prepared the TCRbeta library. From the PCR reads, TCRdb called clonotypes with MiXCR, one entry per CDR3 protein. This table holds around 580,000 distinct CDR3 sequences, over 20% found once. On this clonotype: What it binds is unknown.

J was trimmed by 2 bases and V by 4 bases; bases with no gene match: 2. This CDR3 is 13 amino acids long. Germline CDR1 and CDR2: SQVTM and ANQGSEA. The rearrangement joins TRBV29-1 to TRBJ1-3, with 7 bases that match TRBD1. The sample was PBMCs, taken before TCRalphabeta/CD19-depleted stem cell transplant. The TCR sequence derives from a boy under two years old with Wiskott-Aldrich syndrome, due to receive a stem cell transplant. CDR3 region: CSVADRAGNTIYF. The CDR3 coding sequence is TGCAGCGTTGCTGACAGGGCTGGAAACACCATATATTTT.